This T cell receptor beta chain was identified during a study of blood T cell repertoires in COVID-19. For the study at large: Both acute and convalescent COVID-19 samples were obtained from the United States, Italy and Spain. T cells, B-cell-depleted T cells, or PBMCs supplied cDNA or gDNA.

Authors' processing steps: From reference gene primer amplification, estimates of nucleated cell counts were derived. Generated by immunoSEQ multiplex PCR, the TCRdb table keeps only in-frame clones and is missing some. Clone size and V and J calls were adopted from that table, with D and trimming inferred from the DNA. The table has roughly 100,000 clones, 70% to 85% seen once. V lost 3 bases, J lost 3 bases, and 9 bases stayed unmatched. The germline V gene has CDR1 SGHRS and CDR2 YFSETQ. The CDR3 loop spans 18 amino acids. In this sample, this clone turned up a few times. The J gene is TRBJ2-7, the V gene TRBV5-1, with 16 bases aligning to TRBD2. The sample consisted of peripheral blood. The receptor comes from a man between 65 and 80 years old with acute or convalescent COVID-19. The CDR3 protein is CASSSGTSGRAAIYEQYF. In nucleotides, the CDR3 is TGCGCCAGCAGCTCAGGGACTAGCGGGAGGGCCGCGATCTACGAGCAGTACTTC.